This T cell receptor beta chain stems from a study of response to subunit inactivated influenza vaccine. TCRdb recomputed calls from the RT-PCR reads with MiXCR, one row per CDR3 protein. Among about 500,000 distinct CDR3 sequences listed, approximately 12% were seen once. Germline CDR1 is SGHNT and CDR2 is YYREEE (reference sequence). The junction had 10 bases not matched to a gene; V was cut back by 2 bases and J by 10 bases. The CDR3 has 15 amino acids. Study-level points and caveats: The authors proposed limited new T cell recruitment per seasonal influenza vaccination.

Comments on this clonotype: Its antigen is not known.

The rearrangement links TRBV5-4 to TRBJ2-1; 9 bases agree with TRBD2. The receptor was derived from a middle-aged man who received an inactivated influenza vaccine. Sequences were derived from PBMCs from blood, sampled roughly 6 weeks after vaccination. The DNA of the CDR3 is TGTGCCAGCAGCTTAGGGCTAGCGGGAAAGGAAGAGCAGTTCTTC. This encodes CASSLGLAGKEEQFF. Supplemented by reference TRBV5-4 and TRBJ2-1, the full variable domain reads ETGVTQSPTHLIKTRGQQVTLRCSSQSGHNTVSWYQQALGQGPQFIFQYYREEENGRGNFPPRFSGLQFPNYSSELNVNALELDDSALYLCASSLGLAGKEEQFFGPGTRLTVL.